Shown below are 4 T cell receptor beta chains from a single sample sequenced in a study of T cell changes during pregnancy in multiple sclerosis. The data were produced by immunoSEQ multiplex PCR, yet TCRdb's version contains in-frame clones alone and is incomplete. The data show about 54,000 clones, approximately 91% seen once. The material sequenced was peripheral blood, taken after pregnancy. These receptors were taken from a female donor in good health, enrolled as a control in a pregnancy study.

This clone came up a few times. An end of the junction does not agree with germline; a read error may underlie this. The V call is TRBV5-8, the J call TRBJ1-6; D ambiguous. Germline assignment: CDR1 SGHTS and CDR2 YDEGEE. The length of the CDR3 is 9 residues. The CDR3 reads CASSFYGNF. The CDR3 DNA follows: TGTGCCAGCTCCTTCTACGGGAACTTT.

The gene calls are TRBV6-5 and TRBJ1-2; D is ambiguous. This CDR3 contains 13 residues. In germline, CDR1 is MNHEY, CDR2 SVGAGI. Trimming removed 5 bases at V and 2 bases at J, with 9 bases between. CDR3 sequence reads: CASSRNRNYGYTF. In DNA form, the CDR3 reads TGTGCCAGCAGTCGTAACAGAAACTATGGCTACACCTTC.

V and J are TRBV29-1 and TRBJ1-1, with TRBD1 matching 9 bases. V lost 7 bases, J lost 5 bases, and 5 bases stayed unmatched. This CDR3 comprises 12 residues. Germline loops: CDR1 SQVTM, CDR2 ANQGSEA. CDR3 residues: CSEIDRGTEAFF. The CDR3 DNA is TGCAGCGAGATCGACAGGGGGACTGAAGCTTTCTTT.

The rearrangement uses TRBV4-3 and TRBJ1-1; the match to TRBD1 covers 8 bases. Trimming cost V 4 bases and J 6 bases; bases outside gene matches: 4. Germline V CDR1 and CDR2: LGHNA, YSLEER. The CDR3 covers 13 residues. The CDR3 sequence is CASSLSTGAEAFF. As DNA, the CDR3 is TGCGCCAGCAGCCTTTCGACAGGGGCTGAAGCTTTCTTT.